This T cell receptor (beta chain) came from a study of blood T cell repertoires in COVID-19. Study as a whole: Samples came from the United States, Italy and Spain, spanning acute and convalescent COVID-19. In each case, the material was cDNA or gDNA derived from T cells, B-cell-depleted T cells, or PBMCs.

The protocol was immunoSEQ multiplex PCR, while the TCRdb copy is restricted to in-frame clones and leaves out a portion. The repertoire holds 200,000 to 300,000 clones, with approximately 84% as singletons. The CDR3 loop spans 14 amino acids. Trimming at V came to 4 bases and at J to 5 bases, leaving 2 bases not matched to a gene. CDR1 is SEHNR, CDR2 FQNEAQ, per germline (reference sequence). The sequencing sample was made of peripheral blood. The chain has TRBV7-9 and TRBJ2-3; 11 nucleotides match TRBD2. The TCR originated in a man aged 50 or older with acute or convalescent COVID-19. CDR3 amino acids: CASSSGTSGDTQYF. The DNA for the CDR3 is TGTGCCAGCAGCTCCGGGACTAGCGGAGATACGCAGTATTTT.